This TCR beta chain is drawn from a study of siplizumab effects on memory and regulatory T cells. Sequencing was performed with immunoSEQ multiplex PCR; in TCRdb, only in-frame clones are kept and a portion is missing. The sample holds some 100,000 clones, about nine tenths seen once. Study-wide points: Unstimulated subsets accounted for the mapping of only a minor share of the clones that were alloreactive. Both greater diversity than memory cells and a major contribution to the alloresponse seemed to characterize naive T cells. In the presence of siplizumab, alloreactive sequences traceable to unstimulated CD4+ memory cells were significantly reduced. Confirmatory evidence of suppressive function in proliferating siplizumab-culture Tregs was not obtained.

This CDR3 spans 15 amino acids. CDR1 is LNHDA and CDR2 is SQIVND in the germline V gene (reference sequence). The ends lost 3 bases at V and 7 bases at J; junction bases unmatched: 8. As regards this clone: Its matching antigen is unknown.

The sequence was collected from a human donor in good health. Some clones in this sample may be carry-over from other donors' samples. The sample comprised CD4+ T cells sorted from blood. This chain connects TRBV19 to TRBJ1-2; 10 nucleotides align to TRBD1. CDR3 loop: CASSIPGQGRSGYTF. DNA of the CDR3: TGTGCCAGTAGTATCCCGGGACAGGGGAGGAGTGGCTACACCTTC. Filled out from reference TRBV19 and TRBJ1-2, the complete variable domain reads DGGITQSPKYLFRKEGQNVTLSCEQNLNHDAMYWYRQDPGQGLRLIYYSQIVNDFQKGDIAEGYSVSREKKESFPLTVTSAQKNPTAFYLCASSIPGQGRSGYTFGSGTRLTVV.